A single sample is the source of the 21 T cell receptor beta chains below, sequenced in a study of shared T cell receptors in the human thymus. Assay used: immunoSEQ multiplex PCR; TCRdb lists only in-frame clones, some missing. This table has 720,000 or so clones, 80% to 90% appearing once. Separately, the same data were catalogued under a study of human thymus T cells.

Sequenced sample: thymocytes. The receptors originated from a girl under three years old with a congenital heart defect.

The count of this clone is one. The CDR3 loop is CASSQDSRGYTF. CDR3 coding DNA: TGTGCCAGCAGCCAAGATTCGAGAGGCTACACCTTC. V and J are TRBV14 and TRBJ1-2; no clear D. With 0 bases removed from V and 8 bases from J, the gap between germline ends came to 7 bases. The CDR3 is made up of 12 amino acids. CDR1 is SGHDN, CDR2 FVKESK, per germline.

The chain has TRBV4-1 and TRBJ1-2; D not resolved. V shed 5 bases and J shed 8 bases, with 18 bases lying between them. The CDR3 is made up of 14 amino acids. The germline V gene has CDR1 MGHRA and CDR2 YSYEKL. Written as DNA, the CDR3 is TGCGCCAGCAGCACCCAAAGCGGCATAGCGGGCTACACCTTC. Translating gives CASSTQSGIAGYTF.

V and J are TRBV6-8 and TRBJ1-5; D remains ambiguous. Germline CDR1 MNHGY, CDR2 SAAAGT. V was clipped by 4 bases and J by 0 bases, with 4 bases between them. CDR3 size: 13 residues. The CDR3 sequence is CASSSYSNQPQHF. The CDR3, as DNA: TGTGCCAGCAGTTCGTATAGCAATCAGCCCCAGCATTTT.

The sample holds a few counts of this clone. The chain combines TRBV19 with TRBJ2-5; D possibly corresponds to TRBD1 (5 bases). Germline V CDR1 and CDR2: LNHDA, SQIVND (reference sequence). This CDR3 is built from 15 residues. Trimming pared 4 bases from V and 7 bases from J, leaving 19 bases between. CDR3 coding DNA: TGTGCCAGTAGTAGGGGTCCCAGGGCAGAGGCGACCCAGTACTTC. Its translation: CASSRGPRAEATQYF.

This chain uses TRBV28 with TRBJ1-1; TRBD1 matches 11 bases. Germline CDR1 reads MDHEN; CDR2 reads SYDVKM. The J segment lost 11 bases and the V segment lost 6 bases, leaving 11 bases of the junction unmatched. The CDR3 loop spans 14 amino acids. DNA for the CDR3: TGTGCCAGCAGGAGGACAGGGGGCTCGGGGTACGCTTTCTTT. Translation: CASRRTGGSGYAFF.

V is TRBV18 and J is TRBJ2-1, with TRBD2 matching 14 bases. The CDR3 is 18 residues long. Germline lookup yields CDR1 KGHSH and CDR2 LQKENI. The junction had 6 bases not matched to a gene; V was cut back by 4 bases and J by 1 base. The CDR3 here is CASSQGTSGGPSYNEQFF. The CDR3 coding sequence is TGTGCCAGCTCACAAGGGACTAGCGGGGGCCCATCCTACAATGAGCAGTTCTTC. Using reference TRBV18 and TRBJ2-1 for the parts outside the CDR3, the full variable domain is NAGVMQNPRHLVRRRGQEARLRCSPMKGHSHVYWYRQLPEEGLKFMVYLQKENIIDESGMPKERFSAEFPKEGPSILRIQQVVRGDSAAYFCASSQGTSGGPSYNEQFFGPGTRLTVL.

The V and J genes are TRBV7-2 and TRBJ1-5; the D gene is possibly TRBD1 (6 bases). The germline V and J ends were trimmed by 3 bases and 2 bases, with 11 bases remaining between them. The CDR3 sequence is 15 residues long. Germline values: CDR1 SGHTA, CDR2 FQGNSA. CDR3 DNA sequence: TGTGCCAGCAGCTTGTCAGGGGCTGGCAATCAGCCCCAGCATTTT. Protein sequence: CASSLSGAGNQPQHF.

The chain recombines TRBV5-6 with TRBJ1-1; TRBD1 agrees at 7 bases. This CDR3 region has 16 residues. Germline V gene sequence: CDR1 SGHDT, CDR2 YYEEEE. The V segment lost 3 bases and the J segment 0 bases; nucleotides outside the gene matches: 8. CDR3 bases: TGTGCCAGCAGCTCGTCGTCCGGGACAGTGAACACTGAAGCTTTCTTT. This gives the protein CASSSSSGTVNTEAFF.

V is TRBV28 and J is TRBJ2-2, with D tentatively TRBD2 (6 bases). The germline gives CDR1 MDHEN, CDR2 SYDVKM. The CDR3 sequence is 21 residues long. V was cut by 3 bases and J by 3 bases, with 29 bases left in between. The CDR3 bases are TGTGCCAGCAGTTTTTCGGGGGACCCGGGGCAGGGATCCACCCACACCGGGGAGCTGTTTTTT. Translated: CASSFSGDPGQGSTHTGELFF.

This clone was found a few times. The chain combines TRBV29-1 with TRBJ2-5, with 14 nucleotides matching TRBD2. V shed 1 base, J shed 5 bases, and the junction held 12 bases outside the gene matches. The length of the CDR3 is 18 residues. CDR1 and CDR2 (germline): SQVTM, ANQGSEA. The CDR3 region is CSVEGGTSGGELIETQYF. The CDR3 DNA sequence: TGCAGCGTTGAAGGAGGGACTAGCGGGGGTGAGCTAATTGAGACCCAGTACTTC.

This clone has just a few counts. The CDR3 loop is CASRRPGSGANVLTF. The CDR3 DNA reads TGTGCCAGCAGGAGGCCAGGGTCCGGGGCCAACGTCCTGACTTTC. This chain connects TRBV27 to TRBJ2-6; TRBD1 is a possible D gene (5 bases). From germline, CDR1 is MNHEY and CDR2 SMNVEV (reference sequence). V was shortened by 6 bases and J by 4 bases, with 13 bases between the two germline ends. The CDR3 is 15 amino acids. Looking up the rest from reference TRBV27 and TRBJ2-6 gives the full variable domain: EAQVTQNPRYLITVTGKKLTVTCSQNMNHEYMSWYRQDPGLGLRQIYYSMNVEVTDKGDVPEGYKVSRKEKRNFPLILESPSPNQTSLYFCASRRPGSGANVLTFGAGSRLTVL.

The J gene is TRBJ2-1, the V gene TRBV7-2, with TRBD2 matching over 13 bases. The V segment lost 5 bases and the J segment 2 bases; nucleotides outside the gene matches: 9. The germline V gene has CDR1 SGHTA and CDR2 FQGNSA. The CDR3 contains 18 residues. As DNA, the CDR3 is TGTGCCAGCAGCCAAAGGGGGACTAGCGGGACCCCCTACAATGAGCAGTTCTTC. Its protein is CASSQRGTSGTPYNEQFF.

CDR3 nucleotide sequence: TGTGCCAGCAGGTCAAGGGAGGCCAAAAACATTCAGTACTTC. It specifies CASRSREAKNIQYF. The chain carries TRBV2 and TRBJ2-4; D might be TRBD2 (5 bases). V shed 6 bases and J shed 1 base, with 10 bases lying between them. This CDR3 comprises 14 residues. Germline CDR1 is SNHLY and CDR2 is FYNNEI.

V and J are TRBV6-4 and TRBJ2-7; 8 bases agree with TRBD2. V lost 7 bases, J lost 0 bases, and 17 bases stayed unmatched. Germline assignment: CDR1 MRHNA and CDR2 SNTAGT. This CDR3 is 18 amino acids long. CDR3 loop: CASTPRGTRSLGSYEQYF. In nucleotides, the CDR3 is TGTGCCAGCACCCCGCGTGGGACTAGAAGTTTGGGCTCCTACGAGCAGTACTTC.

Here the CDR3 DNA reads TGTGCCAGTAGTCTGAGCAATCTGAGCTCCTACGAGCAGTACTTC. Amino acids: CASSLSNLSSYEQYF. The chain joins TRBV19 to TRBJ2-7, with no clear D. From germline, CDR1 is LNHDA and CDR2 SQIVND (reference sequence). V lost 5 bases, J lost 0 bases, and 14 bases lay in between. This CDR3 spans 15 amino acids.

To note about this clone: This sample includes further DNA sequences coding for the same CDR3. The genes are TRBV4-1 and TRBJ1-6; D possibly corresponds to TRBD1 (6 bases). With 0 bases removed from V and 0 bases from J, the gap between germline ends came to 18 bases. The CDR3 sequence is 20 residues long. Per germline, CDR1 MGHRA and CDR2 YSYEKL. CDR3 protein: CASSQDYQGLESSYNSPLHF. CDR3 nucleotides: TGCGCCAGCAGCCAAGATTATCAGGGGTTAGAGAGCTCCTATAATTCACCCCTCCACTTT.

The chain couples TRBV27 to TRBJ2-7, with TRBD2 matching over 9 bases. V shed 6 bases, J shed 2 bases, and the junction held 26 bases outside the gene matches. This CDR3 comprises 21 residues. Looked up from germline, CDR1 is MNHEY and CDR2 is SMNVEV (reference sequence). The CDR3 sequence is CASSLTSLGLVGSGGTYEQYF. The CDR3 nucleotides read TGTGCCAGCAGCCTTACAAGTCTCGGGTTGGTAGGTAGCGGGGGTACCTACGAGCAGTACTTC.

The gene calls are TRBV5-1 and TRBJ2-1, with 11 bases identical to TRBD2. V dropped 4 bases and J dropped 0; count of bases not matched to a gene: 18. From germline, CDR1 is SGHRS and CDR2 YFSETQ. The CDR3 spans 21 residues. The CDR3 reads CASSTTRLAGNFPSSYNEQFF. CDR3 nucleotides: TGCGCCAGCAGCACAACACGACTAGCGGGGAATTTTCCCAGCTCCTACAATGAGCAGTTCTTC.

V usage is TRBV7-9 and J usage is TRBJ1-2; D might be TRBD1 (5 bases). Trimming shortened V by 0 bases and J by 8 bases, and 16 bases separated the two germline ends. This CDR3 region has 15 residues. Germline CDR1 is SEHNR and CDR2 is FQNEAQ (reference sequence). The CDR3 reads CASSLARDAPDGYTF. As DNA, the CDR3 is TGTGCCAGCAGCTTAGCGCGGGACGCTCCCGACGGCTACACCTTC.

This clone was found a few times. The genes are TRBV27 and TRBJ2-1, with TRBD1 as a possible D gene (6 bases). Germline V gene lookup returns CDR1 MNHEY and CDR2 SMNVEV (reference sequence). Trimming removed 6 bases at V and 3 bases at J, with 15 bases between. This CDR3 spans 15 amino acids. CDR3 nucleotides: TGTGCCAGCAGCCGCCATGAGGGACACTACAATGAGCAGTTCTTC. This encodes CASSRHEGHYNEQFF.

The rearrangement links TRBV18 to TRBJ1-2, with 10 positions matching TRBD1. Unmatched junction bases numbered 2, after V lost 3 bases and J lost 7 bases. The germline V gene has CDR1 KGHSH and CDR2 LQKENI. The CDR3 spans 13 residues. The CDR3 reads CASSPGTGVGYTF. CDR3 in DNA: TGTGCCAGCTCACCCGGGACAGGGGTTGGCTACACCTTC.